The next 10 T cell receptor beta chains were all read from a single sample in a study of cytomegalovirus exposure and HLA in healthy donors. The PCR employed 60 Vbeta primers together with 13 Jbeta primers. Some clones are missing from TCRdb's copy, which holds only in-frame ones; the method was immunoSEQ multiplex PCR. The sample lists some 170,000 clones, about 81% occurring once. The sequencing input was PBMCs. The source is a girl under 10 years old in good health and CMV-seropositive.

This chain joins TRBV5-4 and TRBJ2-7; 11 nucleotides align to TRBD2. The V segment lost 4 bases and the J segment 2 bases; nucleotides outside the gene matches: 5. This CDR3 is built from 15 residues. Germline CDR1 reads SGHNT; CDR2 reads YYREEE (reference sequence). CDR3 residues: CASSRLAGGPYEQYF. The CDR3 bases are TGTGCCAGCAGCAGGCTAGCGGGAGGCCCCTACGAGCAGTACTTC.

This chain links TRBV2 with TRBJ2-3; 8 positions match TRBD1. The CDR3 covers 16 residues. Losses at the gene ends were 6 bases for V and 3 bases for J; bases not matched to a gene: 11. Germline V gene lookup returns CDR1 SNHLY and CDR2 FYNNEI. This CDR3 reads CASRDLRDRWTDTQYF. In nucleotides, the CDR3 is TGTGCCAGCAGGGACCTCCGGGACAGGTGGACAGATACGCAGTATTTT.

The gene calls are TRBV5-1 and TRBJ2-7; the D gene is possibly TRBD1 (6 bases). Per the germline V gene, CDR1 is SGHRS and CDR2 is YFSETQ. V dropped 4 bases and J dropped 3 bases, with 17 bases sitting between them. The CDR3 has 15 residues. The CDR3 nucleotides are TGCGCCAGCAGCGATTTAAGGGGGATAATCTACGAGCAGTACTTC. Its protein is CASSDLRGIIYEQYF.

J is TRBJ2-4 and V is TRBV11-3; 13 nucleotides match TRBD2. Germline assignment: CDR1 SGHNT and CDR2 YENEEA. CDR3 length equals 19 residues. V lost 1 base and J lost 4; bases outside the gene matches: 10. CDR3 DNA: TGTGCCAGCAGCTTAGGAGGCCGAACTAGCGGGAGGGCGAAAAACATTCAGTACTTC. This sequence encodes CASSLGGRTSGRAKNIQYF.

The chain has TRBV5-1 and TRBJ1-6; D is perhaps TRBD1 (5 bases). The CDR3 sequence is 17 residues long. The germline V gene has CDR1 SGHRS and CDR2 YFSETQ. V lost 5 bases, J lost 7 bases, and 22 bases lay in between. In DNA, the CDR3 is TGCGCCAGCAGTTCAACCGGGGGTAGGGGATTGAATTCACCCCTCCACTTT. This translates into CASSSTGGRGLNSPLHF.

The rearrangement joins TRBV28 to TRBJ2-1; D might be TRBD1 (5 bases). Looked up from germline, CDR1 is MDHEN and CDR2 is SYDVKM. This CDR3 region has 15 residues. The V end was cut by 4 bases, the J end by 3 bases, with 13 bases between. The CDR3 loop is CASSWREGVYNEQFF. The CDR3 nucleotides read TGTGCCAGCAGTTGGCGAGAAGGGGTCTACAATGAGCAGTTCTTC.

This clone came up a few times. The chain combines TRBV5-1 with TRBJ2-3; 12 bases align to TRBD2. The germline gives CDR1 SGHRS, CDR2 YFSETQ. The J segment lost 3 bases and the V segment lost 3 bases, leaving 2 bases of the junction unmatched. The CDR3 length is 15 residues. CDR3 DNA sequence: TGCGCCAGCAGCTCGGGGACTAGCGGGACAGATACGCAGTATTTT. Its protein is CASSSGTSGTDTQYF.

The chain recombines TRBV30 with TRBJ1-1, with 8 bases matching TRBD1. CDR1 is GTSNPN, CDR2 SVGIG, per germline (reference sequence). This CDR3 is 15 amino acids long. After removal of 5 bases from V and 2 bases from J, the junction contained 10 bases not matched to a gene. In nucleotides, the CDR3 is TGTGCCTGGGGGACAGGCTGGGGTTTAAACACTGAAGCTTTCTTT. This translates into CAWGTGWGLNTEAFF.

This clone was observed a few times. The chain uses TRBV5-1 and TRBJ2-5; TRBD2 aligns across 11 bases. The J call is in doubt because the DNA end fits TRBJ2-7 better. The CDR3 has 14 residues. The V gene's germline CDR1 is SGHRS and CDR2 YFSETQ. CDR3 protein: CASSRHSGRDEQYF. The CDR3 nucleotides are TGCGCCAGCAGCCGACATAGCGGGAGGGACGAGCAGTACTTC.

The chain employs TRBV27 and TRBJ1-1; no firm D call. CDR3 length equals 14 residues. Per the germline V gene, CDR1 is MNHEY and CDR2 is SMNVEV (reference sequence). Trimming cost V 5 bases and J 7 bases, with 17 bases left between them. CDR3 loop: CASSPRLFGDEAFF. DNA of the CDR3: TGTGCCAGCAGTCCCCGACTCTTCGGGGATGAAGCTTTCTTT.